Sequencing of this TCR beta chain was carried out in a study of blood T cell repertoires in COVID-19. Study details: PBMCs, B-cell-depleted T cells, or T cells provided the cDNA or gDNA that made up the material.

Per the original data handling: From reference gene primer amplification, estimates of nucleated cell counts were derived. The table came from immunoSEQ multiplex PCR; TCRdb's copy has only in-frame clones and leaves some out. V and J calls and clone size are given by that table; D and trimming were obtained from the DNA. The table includes around 50,000 clones, 85% to 90% detected once. The germline gives CDR1 SNHLY, CDR2 FYNNEI. V shed 1 base and J shed 0 bases, with 10 bases lying between them. The CDR3 has 16 residues. Sequencing was carried out using peripheral blood. The sequence was obtained from a man aged 55 to 70 with acute or convalescent COVID-19. J is TRBJ2-1 and V is TRBV2; D may be TRBD2 (6 bases). The chain's CDR3 is CASSEGRDPSYNEQFF. The CDR3 DNA is TGTGCCAGCAGTGAAGGGCGGGACCCCTCCTACAATGAGCAGTTCTTC. Variable domain in full (rest from reference TRBV2 and TRBJ2-1): EPEVTQTPSHQVTQMGQEVILRCVPISNHLYFYWYRQILGQKVEFLVSFYNNEISEKSEIFDDQFSVERPDGSNFTLKIRSTKLEDSAMYFCASSEGRDPSYNEQFFGPGTRLTVL.